The text below deals with one TCR beta chain. This CDR3 has 14 residues. The V and J ends lost 10 bases and 4 bases, in that order; junction bases with no gene match: 7. Germline V gene lookup returns CDR1 LNHDA and CDR2 SQIVND (reference sequence). These data come from a study of blood T cell repertoires in COVID-19. The assay was immunoSEQ multiplex PCR, and TCRdb's table has in-frame clones only and misses some. The sample has 40,000 to 60,000 clones, 75% to 90% seen once. The chain couples TRBV19 to TRBJ2-1, with 10 bases fitting TRBD2. The sequenced sample was peripheral blood. This receptor was taken from a woman at least 80 years old with COVID-19, enrolled during active disease. CDR3 in DNA: TGTGCCACCCGCCGAGCGGGAGGGTACAATGAGCAGTTCTTC. Translating it yields CATRRAGGYNEQFF.